These T cell receptor beta chains were read from a single sample in a study of cytomegalovirus exposure and HLA in healthy donors. Sequencing used immunoSEQ multiplex PCR; TCRdb keeps in-frame clones, though not all of them. The sample records approximately 170,000 clones, 81% being singletons. Source material: PBMCs. The receptors come from a middle-aged man in good health and CMV-seropositive. The CDR3 runs from the conserved cysteine through the conserved F or W. The order of the fields is J gene, clone size, D gene, V gene, CDR3 DNA, CDR3 protein. D genes are given only for firm matches. Size is omitted from some rows. Given values are once, few, many or a class for expanded clones.

J: TRBJ1-1; size: few; D: TRBD1; V: TRBV7-9; DNA: TGTGCCAGCAGCTTACCGAGGACAGGGACGGGGGCTGAAGCTTTCTTT; CDR3: CASSLPRTGTGAEAFF
J: TRBJ1-3; size: .; D: .; V: TRBV19; DNA: TGTGCCAGTAGTCCGGACTCAAGCTCTGGAAACACCATATATTTT; CDR3: CASSPDSSSGNTIYF
J: TRBJ1-1; size: .; D: TRBD1; V: TRBV15; DNA: TGTGCCACCAGCTCCCACAGGGGCACTGAAGCTTTCTTT; CDR3: CATSSHRGTEAFF
J: TRBJ2-6; size: once; D: TRBD1; V: TRBV4-2; DNA: TGTGCCAGCAGCCCCGGCCAGGGGGCCGCTTCTGGGGCCAACGTCCTGACTTTC; CDR3: CASSPGQGAASGANVLTF
J: TRBJ1-2; size: few; D: .; V: TRBV9; DNA: TGTGCCAGCAGCGCCGGAGCCGGGACACAATATGGCTACACCTTC; CDR3: CASSAGAGTQYGYTF
J: TRBJ1-5; size: .; D: .; V: TRBV4-1; DNA: TGCGCCAGCAGCCAGGCGGGACGAGGAGGACAGCCCCAGCATTTT; CDR3: CASSQAGRGGQPQHF
J: TRBJ1-6; size: .; D: .; V: TRBV4-1; DNA: TGCGCCAGCAGCCAACAGGATAATTCACCCCTCCACTTT; CDR3: CASSQQDNSPLHF
J: TRBJ2-5; size: .; D: .; V: TRBV9; DNA: TGTGCCAGCAGCGTCTCAGGGATCGGGGAGACCCAGTACTTC; CDR3: CASSVSGIGETQYF
J: TRBJ2-7; size: .; D: TRBD1; V: TRBV11-2; DNA: TGTGCCAGCAGCTTAGCTCGGGACAGTTTCTACGAGCAGTACTTC; CDR3: CASSLARDSFYEQYF
J: TRBJ2-7; size: .; D: TRBD1; V: TRBV11-2; DNA: TGTGCCAGCAGTCCGGGACAGAGCTACGAGCAGTACTTC; CDR3: CASSPGQSYEQYF
J: TRBJ2-5; size: .; D: .; V: TRBV7-3; DNA: TGTGCCAGCAGCTTAGCGGGGCCACAAGAGACCCAGTACTTC; CDR3: CASSLAGPQETQYF
J: TRBJ2-7; size: .; D: .; V: TRBV29-1; DNA: TGCAGCGTTGCCCCGGACTCACCCTACGAGCAGTACTTC; CDR3: CSVAPDSPYEQYF
J: TRBJ2-1; size: .; D: .; V: TRBV11-2; DNA: TGTGCCAGCAGCTCCACGACGGGATACAATGAGCAGTTCTTC; CDR3: CASSSTTGYNEQFF
J: TRBJ2-1; size: .; D: TRBD2; V: TRBV30; DNA: TGTGCCTGGAGTGCACTAGCGACTTCCTACAATGAGCAGTTCTTC; CDR3: CAWSALATSYNEQFF
J: TRBJ1-5; size: few; D: TRBD1; V: TRBV4-2; DNA: TGTGCCAGCAGCCAAGCCGGACAGGGCCATCAGCCCCAGCATTTT; CDR3: CASSQAGQGHQPQHF
J: TRBJ2-6; size: .; D: TRBD1; V: TRBV27; DNA: TGTGCCAGCAGTCCGGGACAGGGTGTCAGTGGGGCCAACGTCCTGACTTTC; CDR3: CASSPGQGVSGANVLTF
J: TRBJ2-4; size: .; D: .; V: TRBV27; DNA: TGTGCCAGCAGTTTATTAGGAGGAGGGAGGTACAAAAACATTCAGTACTTC; CDR3: CASSLLGGGRYKNIQYF
J: TRBJ1-5; size: once; D: .; V: TRBV6-5; DNA: TGTGCCAGCAGTCCTTCCGGTAATCAGCCCCAGCATTTT; CDR3: CASSPSGNQPQHF
J: TRBJ2-7; size: .; D: .; V: TRBV11-1; DNA: TGTGCCAGCAGCTTTCAGGGAAACTACGAGCAGTACTTC; CDR3: CASSFQGNYEQYF
J: TRBJ2-1; size: .; D: .; V: TRBV19; DNA: TGTGCCAGTCTTCGGCTAGAGGGCTCCTACAATGAGCAGTTCTTC; CDR3: CASLRLEGSYNEQFF
J: TRBJ2-2; size: .; D: .; V: TRBV6-5; DNA: TGTGCCAGCAGGACTAGCACCGGGGAGCTGTTTTTT; CDR3: CASRTSTGELFF
J: TRBJ1-2; size: .; D: .; V: TRBV6-1; DNA: TGTGCCAGCAGTGAGGCGACAGGTCCTAACTATGGCTACACCTTC; CDR3: CASSEATGPNYGYTF
J: TRBJ1-5; size: .; D: TRBD1; V: TRBV15; DNA: TGTGCCACCAGCAGACGACAGGGGAATGGCAATCAGCCCCAGCATTTT; CDR3: CATSRRQGNGNQPQHF
J: TRBJ2-7; size: .; D: .; V: TRBV5-1; DNA: TGCGCCAGCAGCTTCGCGTACGAGCAGTACTTC; CDR3: CASSFAYEQYF
J: TRBJ1-2; size: few; D: TRBD1; V: TRBV28; DNA: TGTGCCAGCAGTCCCCGACAGGGAGGCCGTACGGGTGGCTACACCTTC; CDR3: CASSPRQGGRTGGYTF
J: TRBJ2-3; size: .; D: .; V: TRBV5-1; DNA: TGCGCCAGCAGCTTGGATCCAACTAGCACAGATACGCAGTATTTT; CDR3: CASSLDPTSTDTQYF
J: TRBJ2-1; size: .; D: TRBD1; V: TRBV11-3; DNA: TGTGCCAGCAGCTCGCGGACAGGCAATGAGCAGTTCTTC; CDR3: CASSSRTGNEQFF
J: TRBJ2-1; size: .; D: TRBD1; V: TRBV7-2; DNA: TGTGCCAGCAGCCTCAGGGGGAATGAGCAGTTCTTC; CDR3: CASSLRGNEQFF
J: TRBJ1-5; size: once; D: TRBD1; V: TRBV28; DNA: TGTGCCAGCAGTTTCTGGGCGGGGACAGTCAATCAGCCCCAGCATTTT; CDR3: CASSFWAGTVNQPQHF
J: TRBJ1-2; size: .; D: .; V: TRBV19; DNA: TGTGCCAGTAGTCCACGGGGTGGAGGCTACACCTTC; CDR3: CASSPRGGGYTF
J: TRBJ2-7; size: .; D: .; V: TRBV5-1; DNA: TGCGCCAGCAGCGGCGGGGATTCCTGGAGCTACGAGCAGTACTTC; CDR3: CASSGGDSWSYEQYF
J: TRBJ1-2; size: .; D: TRBD1; V: TRBV2; DNA: TGTGCCAGGGAGGACAGGGTCGATGGTGGCTACACCTTC; CDR3: CAREDRVDGGYTF
J: TRBJ2-5; size: .; D: .; V: TRBV9; DNA: TGTGCCAGCAGCCCTCGTTTTGGCGGGGTACAAGAGACCCAGTACTTC; CDR3: CASSPRFGGVQETQYF
J: TRBJ1-2; size: few; D: .; V: TRBV28; DNA: TGTGCCAGCACCCCAGAGGACAGAAGATTAGCTAACTATGGCTACACCTTC; CDR3: CASTPEDRRLANYGYTF
J: TRBJ2-3; size: once; D: .; V: TRBV4-3; DNA: TGCGCCAGCAGCCCCCGGGATGGCAGTTACTATTTT; CDR3: CASSPRDGSYYF
J: TRBJ2-3; size: .; D: TRBD1; V: TRBV7-9; DNA: TGTGCCAGCAGCTTAGACCCCTGGACAGGGAAAGATACGCAGTATTTT; CDR3: CASSLDPWTGKDTQYF
J: TRBJ1-4; size: .; D: .; V: TRBV27; DNA: TGTGCCAGCAGCCACGCGGGCTCAGGTGAAAAACTGTTTTTT; CDR3: CASSHAGSGEKLFF
J: TRBJ1-4; size: few; D: .; V: TRBV6-1; DNA: TGTGCCAGCAGTGAAGCGGGACATCAAAATGAAAAACTGTTTTTT; CDR3: CASSEAGHQNEKLFF
J: TRBJ1-2; size: once; D: TRBD1; V: TRBV29-1; DNA: TGCAGCGTTGCCGGGACAGGGGGGTATGGCTACACCTTC; CDR3: CSVAGTGGYGYTF
J: TRBJ2-3; size: .; D: .; V: TRBV27; DNA: TGTGCCAGCAGTTTTCGTGGCCCAGATACGCAGTATTTT; CDR3: CASSFRGPDTQYF
J: TRBJ2-7; size: .; D: .; V: TRBV28; DNA: TGTGCCAGCAGTTCCCCCTCGCCCCCCTGGCCCCTCTACGAGCAGTACTTC; CDR3: CASSSPSPPWPLYEQYF
J: TRBJ2-7; size: .; D: TRBD2; V: TRBV30; DNA: TGTGCCTATTCAGCGGGAGGAGCCCGCTACGAGCAGTACTTC; CDR3: CAYSAGGARYEQYF
J: TRBJ2-1; size: .; D: .; V: TRBV5-6; DNA: TGTGCCAGCAGCCGGACTCCCTCCTACAATGAGCAGTTCTTC; CDR3: CASSRTPSYNEQFF
J: TRBJ2-5; size: .; D: .; V: TRBV5-1; DNA: TGCGCCAGCAGCTTGGATCAGGGGAGAGAGACCCAGTACTTC; CDR3: CASSLDQGRETQYF
J: TRBJ2-6; size: .; D: .; V: TRBV11-2; DNA: TGTGCCAGCAGCTTAGATTACTCTGGGGCCAACGTCCTGACTTTC; CDR3: CASSLDYSGANVLTF
J: TRBJ1-2; size: .; D: TRBD1; V: TRBV28; DNA: TGTGCCAGCAGTTTAGTAAGACAGGGTTATGGCTACACCTTC; CDR3: CASSLVRQGYGYTF
J: TRBJ2-3; size: .; D: TRBD2; V: TRBV4-2; DNA: TGTGCCAGCAGCCTAGCGGGGGGCAGGGATACGCAGTATTTT; CDR3: CASSLAGGRDTQYF
J: TRBJ1-1; size: .; D: .; V: TRBV6-1; DNA: TGTGCCAGCAGTGAAGGGGGGACACCAAACACTGAAGCTTTCTTT; CDR3: CASSEGGTPNTEAFF
J: TRBJ2-7; size: .; D: TRBD2; V: TRBV7-9; DNA: TGTGCCAGCAGCTTAGGGGGGACTAGCAGGAGCGAGCAGTACTTC; CDR3: CASSLGGTSRSEQYF
J: TRBJ1-1; size: .; D: .; V: TRBV7-2; DNA: TGTGCCAGCTTCGGACAGTGGAACACTGAAGCTTTCTTT; CDR3: CASFGQWNTEAFF
J: TRBJ1-2; size: .; D: .; V: TRBV7-8; DNA: TGTGCCAGCAGCTTAGGTACTCGGACAGATTCACCGTATGGCTACACCTTC; CDR3: CASSLGTRTDSPYGYTF
J: TRBJ1-2; size: once; D: TRBD1; V: TRBV2; DNA: TGTGCCAGCGGAGAGGAGGGGGCCCCTAACTATGGCTACACCTTC; CDR3: CASGEEGAPNYGYTF
J: TRBJ2-5; size: .; D: .; V: TRBV6-6; DNA: TGTGCCAGCACCCCGACAGGGAGGGAGACCCAGTACTTC; CDR3: CASTPTGRETQYF
J: TRBJ1-2; size: .; D: .; V: TRBV6-6; DNA: TGTGCCAGCACTTACGAAACAGGGTCTGGCTACACCTTC; CDR3: CASTYETGSGYTF
J: TRBJ2-3; size: .; D: TRBD1; V: TRBV5-1; DNA: TGCGCCAGCAGCCCGGGACAGGTGAGAGCAGATACGCAGTATTTT; CDR3: CASSPGQVRADTQYF